This T cell receptor beta chain appears in the sequencing data of a study of Tregs in tolerant kidney transplant recipients. Thawed PBMCs were FACS-sorted into unstimulated CD4+CD25+CD127- regulatory T cells, CD4+CD25- non-regulatory cells, CD4 and CD8 cells. Sequencing was performed with immunoSEQ multiplex PCR; in TCRdb, only in-frame clones are kept and a portion is missing. Of over 55,000 clones in the sample, approximately 82% were seen once. In germline, CDR1 is SGHRS, CDR2 YFSETQ. The germline V and J ends were trimmed by 1 base and 4 bases, with 15 bases remaining between them. The CDR3 has 16 residues.

Sequenced: CD4+ T cells from blood. The rearrangement links TRBV5-1 to TRBJ2-1, with D hard to call. The TCR comes from a human donor in good health. As DNA, the CDR3 is TGCGCCAGCAGCTTGTTTGATCCCAGCGAATACAATGAGCAGTTCTTC. Translation: CASSLFDPSEYNEQFF.